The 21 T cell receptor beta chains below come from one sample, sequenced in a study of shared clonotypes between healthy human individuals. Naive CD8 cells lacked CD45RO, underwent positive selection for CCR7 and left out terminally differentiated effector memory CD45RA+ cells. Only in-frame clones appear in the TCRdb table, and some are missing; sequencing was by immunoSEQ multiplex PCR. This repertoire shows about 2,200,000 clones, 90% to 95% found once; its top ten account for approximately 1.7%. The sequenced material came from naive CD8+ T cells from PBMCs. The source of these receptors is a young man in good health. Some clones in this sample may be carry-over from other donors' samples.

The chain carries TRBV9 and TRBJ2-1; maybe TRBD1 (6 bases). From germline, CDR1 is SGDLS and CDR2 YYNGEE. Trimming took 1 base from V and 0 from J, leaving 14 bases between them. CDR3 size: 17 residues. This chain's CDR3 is CASSVWGTRSSYNEQFF. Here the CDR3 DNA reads TGTGCCAGCAGCGTATGGGGGACAAGGAGCTCCTACAATGAGCAGTTCTTC.

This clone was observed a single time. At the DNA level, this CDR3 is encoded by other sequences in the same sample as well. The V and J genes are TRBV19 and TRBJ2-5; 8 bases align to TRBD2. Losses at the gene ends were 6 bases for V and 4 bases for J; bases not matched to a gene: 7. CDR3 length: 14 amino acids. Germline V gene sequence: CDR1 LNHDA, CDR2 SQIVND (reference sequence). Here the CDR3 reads CASSERELGETQYF. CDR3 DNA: TGTGCCAGTAGCGAGCGGGAGCTGGGAGAGACCCAGTACTTC.

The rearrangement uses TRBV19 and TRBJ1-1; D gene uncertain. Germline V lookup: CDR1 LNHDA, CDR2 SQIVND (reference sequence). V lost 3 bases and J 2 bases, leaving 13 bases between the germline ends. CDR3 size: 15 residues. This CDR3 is CASSIGRQSNTEAFF. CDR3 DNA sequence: TGTGCCAGTAGTATTGGGCGGCAGAGCAACACTGAAGCTTTCTTT. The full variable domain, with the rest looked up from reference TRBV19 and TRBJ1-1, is DGGITQSPKYLFRKEGQNVTLSCEQNLNHDAMYWYRQDPGQGLRLIYYSQIVNDFQKGDIAEGYSVSREKKESFPLTVTSAQKNPTAFYLCASSIGRQSNTEAFFGQGTRLTVV.

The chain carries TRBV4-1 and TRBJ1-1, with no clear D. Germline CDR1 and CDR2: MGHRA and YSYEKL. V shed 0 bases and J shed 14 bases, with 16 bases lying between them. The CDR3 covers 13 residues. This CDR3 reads CASSQDPSGRSFF. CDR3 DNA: TGCGCCAGCAGCCAAGATCCCAGCGGGCGGTCGTTCTTT.

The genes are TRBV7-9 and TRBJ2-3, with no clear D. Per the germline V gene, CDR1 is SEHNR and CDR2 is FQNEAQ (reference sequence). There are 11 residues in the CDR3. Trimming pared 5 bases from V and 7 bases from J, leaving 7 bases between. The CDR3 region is CASSPSYTQYF. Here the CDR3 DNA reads TGTGCCAGCAGCCCCTCGTATACGCAGTATTTT.

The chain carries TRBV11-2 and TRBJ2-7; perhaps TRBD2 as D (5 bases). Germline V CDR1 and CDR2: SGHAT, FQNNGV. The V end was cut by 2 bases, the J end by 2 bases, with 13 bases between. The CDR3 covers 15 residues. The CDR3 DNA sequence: TGTGCCAGCAGCTTAAGGAGCGGAGCAACCTACGAGCAGTACTTC. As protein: CASSLRSGATYEQYF.

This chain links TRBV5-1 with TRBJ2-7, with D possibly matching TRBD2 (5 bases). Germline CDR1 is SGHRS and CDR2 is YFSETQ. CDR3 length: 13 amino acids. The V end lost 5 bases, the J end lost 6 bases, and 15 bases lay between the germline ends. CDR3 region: CASSWTPSSEQYF. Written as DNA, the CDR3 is TGCGCCAGCAGTTGGACTCCTTCTTCCGAGCAGTACTTC. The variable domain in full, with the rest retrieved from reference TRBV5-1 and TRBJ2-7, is KAGVTQTPRYLIKTRGQQVTLSCSPISGHRSVSWYQQTPGQGLQFLFEYFSETQRNKGNFPGRFSGRQFSNSRSEMNVSTLELGDSALYLCASSWTPSSEQYFGPGTRLTVT.

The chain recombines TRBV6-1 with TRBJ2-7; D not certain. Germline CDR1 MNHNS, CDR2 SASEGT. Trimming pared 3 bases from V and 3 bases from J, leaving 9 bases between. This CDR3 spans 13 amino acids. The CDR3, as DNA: TGTGCCAGCAGTGATTACAGCTACTACGAGCAGTACTTC. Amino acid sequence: CASSDYSYYEQYF.

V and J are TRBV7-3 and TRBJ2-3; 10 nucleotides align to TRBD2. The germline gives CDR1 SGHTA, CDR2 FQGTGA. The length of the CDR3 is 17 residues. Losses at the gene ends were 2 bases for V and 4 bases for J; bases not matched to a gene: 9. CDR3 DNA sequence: TGTGCCAGCAGCTTACTCCCTAGCGGGAGATCTGCAGATACGCAGTATTTT. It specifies CASSLLPSGRSADTQYF.

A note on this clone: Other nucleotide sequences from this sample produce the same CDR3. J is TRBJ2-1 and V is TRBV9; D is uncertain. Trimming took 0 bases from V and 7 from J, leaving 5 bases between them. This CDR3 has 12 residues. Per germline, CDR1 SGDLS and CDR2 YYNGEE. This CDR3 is CASSVARNEQFF. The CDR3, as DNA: TGTGCCAGCAGCGTAGCCCGAAATGAGCAGTTCTTC.

CDR3 sequence reads: CASSDWLKIWLSIKSYGYTF. The CDR3, as DNA: TGTGCCAGCAGTGACTGGTTAAAAATCTGGCTCTCTATAAAAAGCTATGGCTACACCTTC. The rearrangement uses TRBV6-4 and TRBJ1-2, with D uncertain. Germline CDR1 MRHNA, CDR2 SNTAGT. The CDR3 length is 20 residues. V shed 1 base and J shed 4 bases, with 28 bases lying between them.

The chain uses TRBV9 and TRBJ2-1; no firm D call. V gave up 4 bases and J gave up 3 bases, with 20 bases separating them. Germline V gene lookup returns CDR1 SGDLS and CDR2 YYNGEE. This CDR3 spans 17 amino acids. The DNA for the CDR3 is TGTGCCAGCAGCAGGACCGCCGCAGCCTCCTACTACAATGAGCAGTTCTTC. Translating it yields CASSRTAAASYYNEQFF.

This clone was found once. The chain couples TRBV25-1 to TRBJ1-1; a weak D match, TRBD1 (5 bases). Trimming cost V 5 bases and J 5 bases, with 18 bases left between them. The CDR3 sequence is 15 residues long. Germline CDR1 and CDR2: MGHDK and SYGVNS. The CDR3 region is CASSIRGPRETEAFF. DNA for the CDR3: TGTGCCAGCAGTATACGGGGCCCCCGGGAGACTGAAGCTTTCTTT.

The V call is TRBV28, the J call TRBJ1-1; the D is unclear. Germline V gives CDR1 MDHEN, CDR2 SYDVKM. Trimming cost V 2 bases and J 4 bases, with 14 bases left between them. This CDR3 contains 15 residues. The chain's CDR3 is CASSLNNSPLTEAFF. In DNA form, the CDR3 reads TGTGCCAGCAGTTTAAATAACAGCCCCCTCACTGAAGCTTTCTTT.

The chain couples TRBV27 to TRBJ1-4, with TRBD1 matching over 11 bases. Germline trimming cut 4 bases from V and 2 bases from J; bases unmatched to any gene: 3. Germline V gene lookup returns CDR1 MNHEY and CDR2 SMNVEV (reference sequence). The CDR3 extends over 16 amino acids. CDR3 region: CASSSRDRGTNEKLFF. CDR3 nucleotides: TGTGCCAGCAGTTCAAGGGACAGGGGGACTAATGAAAAACTGTTTTTT.

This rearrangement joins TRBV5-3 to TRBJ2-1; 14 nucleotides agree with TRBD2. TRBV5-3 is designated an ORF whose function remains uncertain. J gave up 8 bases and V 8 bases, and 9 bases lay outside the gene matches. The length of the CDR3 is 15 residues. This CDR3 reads CARSRTSGRYYEQFF. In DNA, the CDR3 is TGTGCCAGGTCAAGGACTAGCGGGAGGTACTATGAGCAGTTCTTC.

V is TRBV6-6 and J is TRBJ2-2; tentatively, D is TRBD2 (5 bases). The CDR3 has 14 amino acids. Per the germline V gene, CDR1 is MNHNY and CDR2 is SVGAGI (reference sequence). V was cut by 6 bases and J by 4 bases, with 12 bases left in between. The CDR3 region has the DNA TGTGCCAGCAGCCGCGGTCGGGGCACCGGGGAGCTGTTTTTT. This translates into CASSRGRGTGELFF.

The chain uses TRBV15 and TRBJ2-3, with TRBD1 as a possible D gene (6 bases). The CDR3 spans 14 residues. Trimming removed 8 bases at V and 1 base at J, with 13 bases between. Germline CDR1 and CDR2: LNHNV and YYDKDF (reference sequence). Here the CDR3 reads CATAEGVGTDTQYF. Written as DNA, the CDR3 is TGTGCCACCGCCGAGGGGGTGGGCACAGATACGCAGTATTTT.

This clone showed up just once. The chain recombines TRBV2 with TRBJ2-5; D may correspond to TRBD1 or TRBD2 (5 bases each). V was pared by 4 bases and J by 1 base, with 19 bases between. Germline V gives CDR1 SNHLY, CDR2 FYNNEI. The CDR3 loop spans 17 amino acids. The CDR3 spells CASSGPGRRDGQETQYF. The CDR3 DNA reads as TGTGCCAGCAGTGGGCCGGGACGCCGGGATGGCCAAGAGACCCAGTACTTC.

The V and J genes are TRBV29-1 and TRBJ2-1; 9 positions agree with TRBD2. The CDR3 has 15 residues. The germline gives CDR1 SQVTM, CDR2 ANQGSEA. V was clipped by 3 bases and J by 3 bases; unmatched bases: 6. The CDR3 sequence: CSVDFQREVYNEQFF. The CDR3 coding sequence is TGCAGCGTTGACTTCCAGCGGGAGGTCTACAATGAGCAGTTCTTC.

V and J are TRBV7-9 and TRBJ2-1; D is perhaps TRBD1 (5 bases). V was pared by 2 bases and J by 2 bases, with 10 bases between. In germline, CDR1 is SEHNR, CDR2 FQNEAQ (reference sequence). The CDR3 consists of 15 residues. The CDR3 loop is CASSLRAGTYNEQFF. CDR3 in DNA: TGTGCCAGCAGCTTAAGGGCAGGGACCTACAATGAGCAGTTCTTC.